The 18 T cell receptor beta chains below come from one sample, sequenced in a study of early T cells in non-severe SARS-CoV-2 infection. TCRdb processed the 5' RACE reads anew with MiXCR; each CDR3 protein has one entry. The sample has approximately 31,000 distinct CDR3 sequences, 4.5% to 6% seen once. The sequenced material came from whole blood. The receptors were sampled from an adult who was a healthcare worker with PCR-confirmed SARS-CoV-2 infection or an uninfected control (not recorded which).

This clonotype has at least ten counts. This sequence joins TRBV6-5 and TRBJ2-2; no clear D. V shed 6 bases and J shed 4 bases, with 9 bases lying between them. The CDR3 is 13 amino acids. The germline gives CDR1 MNHEY, CDR2 SVGAGI. CDR3 nucleotide sequence: TGTGCCAGCAGCCGCTCAGTCACCGGGGAGCTGTTTTTT. Translation: CASSRSVTGELFF.

The chain has TRBV2 and TRBJ2-7; 8 nucleotides agree with TRBD2. V trimming: 5 bases; J trimming: 3 bases; junction bases outside the gene matches: 9. Germline loops: CDR1 SNHLY, CDR2 FYNNEI. This CDR3 comprises 15 residues. The CDR3 sequence is CASSYSSGSGYEQYF. For the CDR3, the DNA is TGTGCCAGCAGTTATTCCAGCGGGAGTGGCTACGAGCAGTACTTC. Full variable domain (outside the CDR3, taken from reference TRBV2 and TRBJ2-7): EPEVTQTPSHQVTQMGQEVILRCVPISNHLYFYWYRQILGQKVEFLVSFYNNEISEKSEIFDDQFSVERPDGSNFTLKIRSTKLEDSAMYFCASSYSSGSGYEQYFGPGTRLTVT.

The chain couples TRBV30 to TRBJ2-7; 10 bases match TRBD2. Germline CDR1 and CDR2: GTSNPN and SVGIG (reference sequence). The CDR3 runs 18 residues. Trimming removed 0 bases from V and 2 bases from J; junction bases left unmatched: 13. The CDR3: CAWSVTPGESGRAYEQYF. CDR3 nucleotides: TGTGCCTGGAGTGTAACCCCAGGGGAAAGCGGGAGGGCCTACGAGCAGTACTTC.

This clonotype was counted ten times or more. CDR3 residues: CASWESLNTEAFF. The CDR3 DNA reads as TGTGCCAGCTGGGAGTCGTTGAACACTGAAGCTTTCTTT. This chain joins TRBV6-1 and TRBJ1-1, with D unclear. The CDR3 contains 13 residues. In germline, CDR1 is MNHNS, CDR2 SASEGT. Deletions cut 8 bases from V and 0 bases from J, with 10 bases between.

The chain is built from TRBV7-2 and TRBJ1-5; no definite D call. Trimming shortened V by 8 bases and J by 0 bases, and 11 bases separated the two germline ends. Germline CDR1 reads SGHTA; CDR2 reads FQGNSA. The CDR3 totals 14 residues. In DNA, the CDR3 is TGTGCCAGCCGCGACGCCGGTAGCAATCAGCCCCAGCATTTT. Protein product: CASRDAGSNQPQHF.

This clonotype has ten or more counts. V and J are TRBV12-3 or TRBV12-4 and TRBJ2-7; a weak D match, TRBD2 (5 bases). This CDR3 has 16 amino acids. V lost 1 base, J lost 0 bases, and 13 bases lay in between. CDR3 loop: CASSLGTREPSYEQYV. CDR3 DNA: TGTGCCAGCAGTTTAGGGACGAGGGAGCCCTCCTACGAGCAGTACGTC.

This clonotype was seen ten or more times. V gene TRBV29-1 combines with J gene TRBJ2-2; TRBD1 matches 7 bases. The germline CDR1 and CDR2 sequences are SQVTM and ANQGSEA. The CDR3 runs 14 residues. Germline trimming cut 5 bases from V and 6 bases from J; bases unmatched to any gene: 9. The CDR3 bases are TGCAGCGTTAGGAACAGGGGTAACGCCGGGGAGCTGTTTTTT. This translates into CSVRNRGNAGELFF.

The chain employs TRBV7-9 and TRBJ2-1; 8 bases agree with TRBD2. This CDR3 has 14 residues. Germline assignment: CDR1 SEHNR and CDR2 FQNEAQ (reference sequence). Unmatched junction bases numbered 6, after V lost 1 base and J lost 10 bases. The CDR3 bases are TGTGCCAGCAGCTTAGAAGTCGCGGGGGGCGAGCAGTTCTTC. It specifies CASSLEVAGGEQFF.

This clonotype was recorded at least ten times. The chain couples TRBV27 to TRBJ2-3; D tentatively fits TRBD1 or TRBD2 (5 bases each). The CDR3 has 16 amino acids. V shed 8 bases and J shed 0 bases, with 18 bases lying between them. CDR1 is MNHEY and CDR2 is SMNVEV in the germline V gene (reference sequence). CDR3: CASADPGRRSTDTQYF. The CDR3 nucleotides are TGTGCCAGCGCGGATCCGGGACGGCGAAGCACAGATACGCAGTATTTT.

This clonotype appeared many times. This chain connects TRBV25-1 to TRBJ1-2, with a possible D match to TRBD1 (6 bases). Trimming removed 2 bases at V and 2 bases at J, with 12 bases between. CDR3 length: 15 amino acids. Looked up from germline, CDR1 is MGHDK and CDR2 is SYGVNS. CDR3 amino acids: CASSEISGHNYGYTF. The DNA for the CDR3 is TGTGCCAGCAGTGAAATATCGGGACACAACTATGGCTACACCTTC.

This clonotype was recorded at least ten times. The V gene is TRBV19, the J gene TRBJ2-7; D is possibly TRBD2 (5 bases). Germline values: CDR1 LNHDA, CDR2 SQIVND (reference sequence). The CDR3 extends over 15 amino acids. V was pared by 3 bases and J by 1 base, with 13 bases between. The CDR3 DNA is TGTGCCAGTAGTATCGGCAGCCCGGGGTCCTACGAGCAGTACTTC. It yields the protein CASSIGSPGSYEQYF. Using reference TRBV19 and TRBJ2-7 for the parts outside the CDR3, the full variable domain is DGGITQSPKYLFRKEGQNVTLSCEQNLNHDAMYWYRQDPGQGLRLIYYSQIVNDFQKGDIAEGYSVSREKKESFPLTVTSAQKNPTAFYLCASSIGSPGSYEQYFGPGTRLTVT.

The chain uses TRBV6-2 or TRBV6-3 and TRBJ2-6; possibly TRBD1 for D (6 bases). The CDR3 extends over 18 amino acids. In germline, CDR1 is MNHEY, CDR2 SVGEGT. Deletions cut 6 bases from V and 0 bases from J, with 18 bases between. CDR3: CASSYARQEYSGANVLTF. The CDR3 DNA follows: TGTGCCAGCAGCTACGCCCGACAGGAGTACTCTGGGGCCAACGTCCTGACTTTC.

This clonotype was detected ten times or more. This sequence joins TRBV20-1 and TRBJ2-7; maybe TRBD1 (6 bases). The CDR3 spans 12 residues. Germline CDR1 DFQATT, CDR2 SNEGSKA (reference sequence). The V end lost 4 bases, the J end lost 6 bases, and 13 bases lay between the germline ends. The CDR3 nucleotides read TGCAGTGCTACCAGGGGCGGCCGCGAGCAGTACTTC. Protein product: CSATRGGREQYF.

This clonotype was seen repeatedly, ten times or more. The chain carries TRBV20-1 and TRBJ2-4; TRBD2 aligns across 10 bases. Per the germline V gene, CDR1 is DFQATT and CDR2 is SNEGSKA (reference sequence). The CDR3 has 21 amino acids. V lost 0 bases, J lost 5 bases, and 22 bases stayed unmatched. The CDR3 sequence is CSARDLRPLAGLASAENIQYF. CDR3 coding DNA: TGCAGTGCTAGAGATCTCAGACCACTAGCGGGACTGGCCTCTGCCGAAAACATTCAGTACTTC.

The sample holds many counts of this clonotype. The chain couples TRBV5-4 to TRBJ2-7; D gene ambiguous. V lost 1 base to trimming and J lost 7 bases, with 12 bases between them. Germline values: CDR1 SGHNT, CDR2 YYREEE (reference sequence). The CDR3 has 13 residues. This CDR3 reads CASSLNLKGEQYV. CDR3 bases: TGTGCCAGCAGCTTGAACCTAAAAGGGGAGCAGTACGTC.

This clonotype was found many times. The chain combines TRBV11-2 with TRBJ2-1; TRBD1 is a possible D gene (6 bases). CDR3 length: 14 residues. Germline values: CDR1 SGHAT, CDR2 FQNNGV. Deletions cut 5 bases from V and 8 bases from J, with 16 bases between. This CDR3 reads CASSLTQGRDEQFF. The CDR3 nucleotides read TGTGCCAGCAGCCTAACACAGGGTAGGGATGAGCAGTTCTTC.

This clonotype was seen many times. The rearrangement links TRBV11-2 to TRBJ2-1; D not resolved. Between the trimmed V and J ends, which lost 3 bases and 10 bases, there was a span of 13 bases. This CDR3 spans 13 amino acids. Germline assignment: CDR1 SGHAT and CDR2 FQNNGV. The CDR3 nucleotides are TGTGCCAGCAGCTTGGTAACCCGGGCAGAGCAGTTCTTC. It translates to CASSLVTRAEQFF.

This clonotype was counted between two and nine times. This chain joins TRBV6-5 and TRBJ1-2; the D is unclear. Germline CDR1 reads MNHEY; CDR2 reads SVGAGI. The CDR3 runs to 13 residues. Trimming stripped 6 bases from V and 2 bases from J, with 10 bases between. The CDR3 protein is CASSLSHNYGYTF. CDR3 in DNA: TGTGCCAGCAGCCTCAGTCACAACTATGGCTACACCTTC.